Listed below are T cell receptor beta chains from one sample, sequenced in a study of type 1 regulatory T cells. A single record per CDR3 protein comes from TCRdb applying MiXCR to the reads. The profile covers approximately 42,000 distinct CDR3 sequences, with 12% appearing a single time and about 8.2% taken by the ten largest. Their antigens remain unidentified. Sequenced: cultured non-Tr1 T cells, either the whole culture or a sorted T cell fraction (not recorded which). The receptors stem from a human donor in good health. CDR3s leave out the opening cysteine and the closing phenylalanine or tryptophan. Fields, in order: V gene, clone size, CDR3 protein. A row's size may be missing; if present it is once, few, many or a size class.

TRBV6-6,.,ASSYGTGARDTEAF
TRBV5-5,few,ASSRAINIGREGAAKNIQY
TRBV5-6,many,ASSGGLYSSGANVLT
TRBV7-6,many,ASSLQMNTEAF
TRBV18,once,ASSGQGGGNEQY
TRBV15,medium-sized,ATSRDRGGAETQY
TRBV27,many,ASSPTPGVTYEQY
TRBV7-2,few,ASSADRVGAF
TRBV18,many,ASSPRTGGSYEQY
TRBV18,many,ASSTGHSNQPQH
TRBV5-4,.,ASSLDSDFHNEQF
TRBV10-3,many,AITNSGAFSTDTQY
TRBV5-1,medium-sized,ASRSTGNNEQF
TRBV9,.,ASSVSTGASYNEQF
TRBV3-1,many,ASSPQGAGTEAF
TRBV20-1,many,SAEGSWEQF
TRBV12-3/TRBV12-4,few,ASSPRQGVADTQY
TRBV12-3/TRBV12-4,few,ASSLASSYNSPLH
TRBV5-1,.,ASSLGEGSYNEQF
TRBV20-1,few,SARRAADTQY
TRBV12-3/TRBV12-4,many,ASSSGGGGYSPLH
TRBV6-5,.,ASGLADSTDTQY
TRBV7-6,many,ASSKNSFITQGLYEQY
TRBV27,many,ASSLIFPEAF
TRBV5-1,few,ASSLGPGTEAF